A single sample gave rise to the 25 T cell receptor beta chains below, sequenced in a study of T cell changes during pregnancy in multiple sclerosis. Some clones are missing from TCRdb's copy, which holds only in-frame ones; the method was immunoSEQ multiplex PCR. The data contain 30,000 to 35,000 clones, approximately 91% of them seen just once; the ten biggest clones take up over 5%. The sample in question was CD8+ T cells from peripheral blood mononuclear cells, obtained in the second trimester of pregnancy. The receptors here all came from a female donor with multiple sclerosis, enrolled in a pregnancy study.

CDR3 amino acids: CASSVAPDRAGDEQFF. The CDR3 nucleotides are TGTGCCAGCAGCGTAGCTCCAGACAGGGCTGGCGATGAGCAGTTCTTC. The chain links TRBV9 to TRBJ2-1; TRBD1 aligns across 7 bases. Germline CDR1 is SGDLS and CDR2 is YYNGEE. With 0 bases clipped from V and 8 bases from J, the junction kept 11 bases outside the gene matches. The CDR3 sequence is 16 residues long.

The chain employs TRBV5-5 and TRBJ1-1; D gene ambiguous. The germline V and J ends were trimmed by 0 bases and 5 bases, with 8 bases remaining between them. CDR3 length equals 13 residues. CDR1 is SGHKS and CDR2 is YYEKEE in the germline V gene (reference sequence). The CDR3 DNA sequence: TGTGCCAGCAGCTTGGGCGGCGGAACTGAAGCTTTCTTT. Encoded protein: CASSLGGGTEAFF.

This clone was observed a single time. V usage is TRBV27 and J usage is TRBJ2-3; D may be TRBD2 (5 bases). Germline lookup yields CDR1 MNHEY and CDR2 SMNVEV (reference sequence). The CDR3 is 12 amino acids. With 2 bases removed from V and 11 bases from J, the gap between germline ends came to 11 bases. The CDR3: CASSLNGLKQYF. The CDR3 bases are TGTGCCAGCAGTTTAAACGGACTGAAGCAGTATTTT.

This clone showed up just once. CDR3 DNA sequence: TGTGCCAGCAGCTTAACAGGGACTATCGATGAGCAGTTCTTC. It translates to CASSLTGTIDEQFF. This chain joins TRBV6-6 and TRBJ2-1; tentative D call: TRBD2 (7 bases). Trimming pared 6 bases from V and 8 bases from J, leaving 17 bases between. The CDR3 loop spans 14 amino acids. Germline CDR1 and CDR2: MNHNY and SVGAGI (reference sequence).

The rearrangement joins TRBV6-6 to TRBJ2-1, with a tentative D call TRBD2 (5 bases). CDR1 is MNHNY and CDR2 is SVGAGI in the germline V gene (reference sequence). The ends were cut back, 6 bases at V and 10 bases at J, with 10 bases in the middle. There are 11 residues in the CDR3. As DNA, the CDR3 is TGTGCCAGCAGCCTAGCTGGAGAGCAGTTCTTC. Translated: CASSLAGEQFF.

The CDR3 protein is CASNSEWGDRMNTEAFF. In DNA, the CDR3 is TGTGCCAGCAACTCCGAGTGGGGGGACAGGATGAACACTGAAGCTTTCTTT. The genes are TRBV5-5 and TRBJ1-1; 8 nucleotides line up with TRBD1. From germline, CDR1 is SGHKS and CDR2 YYEKEE (reference sequence). The CDR3 is 17 amino acids. V was clipped by 6 bases and J by 0 bases; unmatched bases: 13.

The CDR3 here is CSAVSGTENTEAFF. The CDR3 nucleotides read TGCAGCGCGGTTTCTGGGACAGAGAACACTGAAGCTTTCTTT. This sequence joins TRBV29-1 and TRBJ1-1, with 7 positions matching TRBD1. Germline V gives CDR1 SQVTM, CDR2 ANQGSEA. Trimming took 7 bases from V and 1 from J; bases not matched to a gene: 9. The CDR3 has 14 amino acids. Supplemented by reference TRBV29-1 and TRBJ1-1, the full variable domain reads SAVISQKPSRDICQRGTSLTIQCQVDSQVTMMFWYRQQPGQSLTLIATANQGSEATYESGFVIDKFPISRPNLTFSTLTVSNMSPEDSSIYLCSAVSGTENTEAFFGQGTRLTVV.

This clone appeared a single time. V usage is TRBV15 and J usage is TRBJ2-1; 7 bases align to TRBD2. CDR1 and CDR2 (germline): LNHNV, YYDKDF (reference sequence). J gave up 7 bases and V 5 bases, and 11 bases lay outside the gene matches. The CDR3 covers 15 residues. In DNA form, the CDR3 reads TGTGCCACCAGCCCTGGGAGGGAGATCCTAAATGAGCAGTTCTTC. Protein sequence: CATSPGREILNEQFF. The full variable domain, completed using reference TRBV15 and TRBJ2-1, is DAMVIQNPRYQVTQFGKPVTLSCSQTLNHNVMYWYQQKSSQAPKLLFHYYDKDFNNEADTPDNFQSRRPNTSFCFLDIRSPGLGDTAMYLCATSPGREILNEQFFGPGTRLTVL.

This clone has only one observation. The V and J genes are TRBV9 and TRBJ2-1; D unresolved. The CDR3 loop spans 12 amino acids. Trimming cost V 3 bases and J 7 bases, with 8 bases left between them. The germline CDR1 and CDR2 sequences are SGDLS and YYNGEE. CDR3 DNA: TGTGCCAGCAGCGATATCGGTAATGAGCAGTTCTTC. It specifies CASSDIGNEQFF.

A note on this clone: Other nucleotide sequences in the sample specify the same CDR3. CDR3 residues: CASSLLAGAYNEQFF. CDR3 nucleotides: TGTGCCAGCAGCCTGCTAGCGGGAGCCTACAATGAGCAGTTCTTC. J is TRBJ2-1 and V is TRBV7-3; 10 nucleotides match TRBD2. CDR1 is SGHTA and CDR2 is FQGTGA in the germline V gene. V lost 5 bases to trimming and J lost 2 bases; unmatched junction nucleotides: 3. The CDR3 sequence is 15 residues long.

The chain combines TRBV4-2 with TRBJ2-7, with 7 bases lining up with TRBD2. The V and J ends lost 2 bases and 5 bases, in that order; junction bases with no gene match: 9. Germline CDR1 reads LGHNA; CDR2 reads YNFKEQ. The CDR3 totals 15 residues. The CDR3 region is CASSQSWEGTHEQYF. The CDR3 DNA sequence: TGTGCCAGCAGCCAAAGTTGGGAGGGAACCCACGAGCAGTACTTC.

V and J are TRBV5-5 and TRBJ1-5; no reliable D call. Germline assignment: CDR1 SGHKS and CDR2 YYEKEE (reference sequence). The CDR3 runs to 17 residues. V lost 3 bases, J lost 0 bases, and 16 bases lay in between. The chain's CDR3 is CASSSGAAGYSNQPQHF. The CDR3 coding sequence is TGTGCCAGCAGCTCCGGAGCGGCAGGATATAGCAATCAGCCCCAGCATTTT.

The chain has TRBV9 and TRBJ2-3; TRBD2 matches 8 bases. V lost 0 bases and J lost 6; bases outside the gene matches: 3. Germline loops: CDR1 SGDLS, CDR2 YYNGEE. The CDR3 runs 14 residues. This CDR3 reads CASSVDGGRDTQYF. The CDR3 coding sequence is TGTGCCAGCAGCGTAGACGGCGGGAGGGATACGCAGTATTTT. Full variable domain (outside the CDR3, taken from reference TRBV9 and TRBJ2-3): DSGVTQTPKHLITATGQRVTLRCSPRSGDLSVYWYQQSLDQGLQFLIQYYNGEERAKGNILERFSAQQFPDLHSELNLSSLELGDSALYFCASSVDGGRDTQYFGPGTRLTVL.

The chain uses TRBV27 and TRBJ2-2; 11 bases are a match to TRBD2. The CDR3 has 16 residues. The trim removed 8 bases at V and 4 bases at J, leaving 9 bases unmatched. Germline CDR1 MNHEY, CDR2 SMNVEV (reference sequence). In nucleotides, the CDR3 is TGTGCCAGCCGGACAGGGCTAGCGGGAGGCACCGGGGAGCTGTTTTTT. Encoded protein: CASRTGLAGGTGELFF.

This sequence joins TRBV29-1 and TRBJ2-5; 7 bases align to TRBD2. The germline V gene encodes CDR1 SQVTM and CDR2 ANQGSEA. CDR3 length: 13 residues. Trimming took 1 base from V and 4 from J; bases not matched to a gene: 3. The CDR3 reads CSVEGLAVETQYF. CDR3 nucleotide sequence: TGCAGCGTTGAAGGACTAGCAGTAGAGACCCAGTACTTC.

The chain links TRBV27 to TRBJ2-7; possible D gene TRBD1, 5 bases. Per germline, CDR1 MNHEY and CDR2 SMNVEV (reference sequence). The CDR3 is 13 residues long. V shed 6 bases and J shed 4 bases, with 13 bases lying between them. CDR3 protein: CASSLTDSYEQYF. The CDR3 DNA reads as TGTGCCAGCAGCCTTACCGACAGTTACGAGCAGTACTTC.

This clone was seen a few times. V is TRBV30 and J is TRBJ2-3; TRBD1 matches 7 bases. Germline values: CDR1 GTSNPN, CDR2 SVGIG (reference sequence). J lost 1 base, V lost 3 bases, and 4 bases had no gene match. This CDR3 comprises 14 residues. CDR3 DNA sequence: TGTGCCTGGAGCCTTGACAGGGGCACAGATACGCAGTATTTT. It translates to CAWSLDRGTDTQYF.

The chain employs TRBV5-1 and TRBJ2-7; TRBD1 might be the D (5 bases). This CDR3 spans 16 amino acids. Germline V gene sequence: CDR1 SGHRS, CDR2 YFSETQ. V dropped 0 bases and J dropped 3 bases, with 16 bases sitting between them. CDR3 DNA sequence: TGCGCCAGCAGCTTGGCCGGACGCGATCAGGGCTACGAGCAGTACTTC. Amino acids: CASSLAGRDQGYEQYF. The full variable domain, rest sourced from reference TRBV5-1 and TRBJ2-7, is KAGVTQTPRYLIKTRGQQVTLSCSPISGHRSVSWYQQTPGQGLQFLFEYFSETQRNKGNFPGRFSGRQFSNSRSEMNVSTLELGDSALYLCASSLAGRDQGYEQYFGPGTRLTVT.

The chain has TRBV7-6 and TRBJ2-1; D ambiguous. CDR1 is SGHVS, CDR2 FNYEAQ, per germline. V lost 2 bases and J lost 0, with 11 bases in between. CDR3 length equals 16 residues. In DNA, the CDR3 is TGTGCCAGCAGCTTAAATACAGAAGACTCCTACAATGAGCAGTTCTTC. Encoded protein: CASSLNTEDSYNEQFF.

This chain links TRBV10-1 with TRBJ2-5; TRBD1 might be the D (6 bases). V dropped 0 bases and J dropped 2 bases, with 19 bases sitting between them. This CDR3 is built from 18 residues. In germline, CDR1 is WNHNN, CDR2 SYGVQD (reference sequence). For the CDR3, the DNA is TGCGCCAGCAGTGAGTCGGTTCAGGTACAGGGACGTCAAGAGACCCAGTACTTC. It yields the protein CASSESVQVQGRQETQYF.

This chain connects TRBV7-9 to TRBJ1-1; TRBD1 might be the D (6 bases). Germline V gives CDR1 SEHNR, CDR2 FQNEAQ (reference sequence). The CDR3 runs 14 residues. The ends were cut back, 6 bases at V and 3 bases at J, with 14 bases in the middle. This CDR3 reads CASSLQGSDTEAFF. In nucleotides, the CDR3 is TGTGCCAGCAGTCTACAGGGATCGGACACTGAAGCTTTCTTT.

This clone was observed once. The V and J genes are TRBV7-2 and TRBJ2-7; D may be TRBD1 (5 bases). The V gene's germline CDR1 is SGHTA and CDR2 FQGNSA. This CDR3 region has 12 residues. The V end lost 2 bases, the J end lost 3 bases, and 5 bases lay between the germline ends. The chain's CDR3 is CASSLQGYEQYF. Here the CDR3 DNA reads TGTGCCAGCAGCTTACAGGGCTACGAGCAGTACTTC.

This chain links TRBV13 with TRBJ2-7; 7 bases map to TRBD1. The V segment lost 0 bases and the J segment 4 bases; nucleotides outside the gene matches: 3. The CDR3 is made up of 14 amino acids. Germline V CDR1 and CDR2: PRHDT, FYEKMQ (reference sequence). The CDR3 is CASSLGRGIYEQYF. CDR3 nucleotides: TGTGCCAGCAGCTTAGGCAGGGGGATATACGAGCAGTACTTC.

The CDR3, as DNA: TGTGCCAGCAGTTACTCGGGACAGAACACCGGGGAGCTGTTTTTT. Its protein is CASSYSGQNTGELFF. The chain links TRBV6-5 to TRBJ2-2, with a possible D match to TRBD1 (6 bases). V lost 0 bases and J lost 1, with 6 bases in between. The length of the CDR3 is 15 residues. Per germline, CDR1 MNHEY and CDR2 SVGAGI.

The chain links TRBV6-5 to TRBJ1-4; 8 bases are shared with TRBD1. V lost 6 bases and J lost 13; bases outside the gene matches: 7. This CDR3 spans 12 amino acids. The germline V gene encodes CDR1 MNHEY and CDR2 SVGAGI. The CDR3 DNA is TGTGCCAGCAGCGGAGGACAGGGTTCACTGTTTTTT. Amino acids: CASSGGQGSLFF.